This T cell receptor beta chain comes out of a study of T cell repertoires in cytomegalovirus infection. On the study more broadly: Selected CMV epitopes included recently identified HLA-C-restricted ones as well as well-studied HLA-B-restricted ones. Based on public TCR beta signatures, there were indications of CMV infection and of a matching HLA type.

Each CDR3 protein is one row after TCRdb ran MiXCR on the reads. The sample has about a million distinct CDR3 sequences, less than 40% seen once. Study-level results: Carriers of CMV and the relevant HLA type were discriminated by public TCR beta frequency. Within the response measured ex vivo, HLA-C-restricted CMV-specific TCR beta clonotypes were dominant.

V lost 5 bases and J lost 0, with 14 bases in between. The V gene's germline CDR1 is SGHTA and CDR2 FQGNSA. The CDR3 is 16 residues long. This clonotype was recorded many times. Its antigen is unknown. The source was cultured CD8+ T cells from PBMCs, collected from culture after CMV antigen stimulation. This chain uses TRBV7-2 with TRBJ2-1; TRBD1 might be the D (5 bases). This TCR came from a human donor in good health (CMV status not recorded). Some clones in this sample may be carry-over from other donors' samples. CDR3 in amino acids: CASSQGRANSYNEQFF. Here the CDR3 DNA reads TGTGCCAGCAGCCAGGGCAGGGCCAACTCCTACAATGAGCAGTTCTTC.